Each of the 27 T cell receptor beta chains below was sequenced from the same sample in a study of blood T cells in healthy people across ages. Next came a second PCR, run for about 6 to 12 cycles, which used a sample-barcoded 5' primer along with a J-beta primer mix. TCRdb reprocessed the 5' RACE reads via MiXCR and lists one record per CDR3 protein. Found here are around 1,000,000 distinct CDR3 sequences, 30% to 40% of them singletons; the top ten hold about an eighth. Sequencing was carried out using blood. The receptors were sampled from a man between 18 and 35 years old in good health.

The chain carries TRBV3-1 and TRBJ2-7, with TRBD1 matching 7 bases. The J segment lost 3 bases and the V segment lost 0 bases, leaving 2 bases of the junction unmatched. The CDR3 extends over 14 amino acids. Germline values: CDR1 LGHDT, CDR2 YNNKEL (reference sequence). CDR3 DNA sequence: TGTGCCAGCAGCCAAGATGGGACAGTCTACGAGCAGTACTTC. This sequence encodes CASSQDGTVYEQYF.

In its sample, this clonotype was seen once. This sequence joins TRBV24-1 and TRBJ2-3, with D perhaps matching TRBD1 or TRBD2 (5 bases each). V was cut by 6 bases and J by 5 bases, with 14 bases left in between. The CDR3 loop spans 14 amino acids. Looked up from germline, CDR1 is KGHDR and CDR2 is SFDVKD. The CDR3 sequence: CATSSGGSEDTQYF. The CDR3 DNA sequence: TGTGCCACCAGTAGTGGGGGATCCGAAGATACGCAGTATTTT.

This chain connects TRBV5-6 to TRBJ2-5; 7 bases are a match to TRBD1. Trimming at V came to 3 bases and at J to 5 bases, leaving 10 bases not matched to a gene. The germline gives CDR1 SGHDT, CDR2 YYEEEE. The CDR3 contains 15 residues. The CDR3 sequence is CASSSTGDTVETQYF. DNA for the CDR3: TGTGCCAGCAGCTCCACAGGGGATACAGTGGAGACCCAGTACTTC.

The V and J genes are TRBV28 and TRBJ2-1, with 14 bases matching TRBD2. CDR1 and CDR2 (germline): MDHEN, SYDVKM. The CDR3 covers 18 residues. V shed 4 bases and J 3 bases; nucleotides not matched to a gene: 8. CDR3 sequence: CASSSPGLAGAVYNEQFF. The CDR3 bases are TGTGCCAGCAGTTCCCCGGGACTAGCGGGGGCTGTCTACAATGAGCAGTTCTTC.

The chain recombines TRBV6-5 with TRBJ2-3; possible D gene TRBD1, 5 bases. The V end lost 7 bases, the J end lost 2 bases, and 10 bases lay between the germline ends. The CDR3 covers 13 residues. Germline V CDR1 and CDR2: MNHEY, SVGAGI. The CDR3, as DNA: TGTGCCAGCAAGCGACAGCCCACAGATACGCAGTATTTT. Translating it yields CASKRQPTDTQYF.

This clonotype was seen a single time. The V call is TRBV29-1, the J call TRBJ2-1; no firm D call. Trimming shortened V by 3 bases and J by 8 bases, and 17 bases separated the two germline ends. CDR3 length: 14 amino acids. Germline CDR1 is SQVTM and CDR2 is ANQGSEA. CDR3 protein: CSVERSTGRDEQFF. Here the CDR3 DNA reads TGCAGCGTTGAGCGCAGTACCGGTAGGGATGAGCAGTTCTTC.

This clonotype was picked up a small number of times. The chain has TRBV5-1 and TRBJ2-1; TRBD1 might be the D (7 bases). This CDR3 is 14 amino acids long. V was clipped by 0 bases and J by 8 bases, with 12 bases between them. The V gene's germline CDR1 is SGHRS and CDR2 YFSETQ. The CDR3 loop reads CASSLDPGGYEQFF. The CDR3 DNA sequence: TGCGCCAGCAGCTTGGACCCAGGGGGGTATGAGCAGTTCTTC.

A few counts support this clonotype. V is TRBV12-3 or TRBV12-4 and J is TRBJ1-6; 7 positions match TRBD1. This CDR3 has 14 amino acids. Losses at the gene ends were 6 bases for V and 5 bases for J; bases not matched to a gene: 4. The CDR3 DNA follows: TGTGCCAGCAGCCATGGACAGGATAATTCACCCCTCCACTTT. The encoded protein is CASSHGQDNSPLHF.

This clonotype has a single count. The genes are TRBV28 and TRBJ1-6, with 9 bases fitting TRBD1. V lost 5 bases, J lost 7 bases, and 6 bases stayed unmatched. This CDR3 region has 15 residues. Germline CDR1 and CDR2: MDHEN and SYDVKM. Written as DNA, the CDR3 is TGTGCCAGCAGTCCTCGGACAGGGGCGAATTCACCCCTCCACTTT. Protein product: CASSPRTGANSPLHF. Complete variable domain (other parts from reference TRBV28 and TRBJ1-6): DVKVTQSSRYLVKRTGEKVFLECVQDMDHENMFWYRQDPGLGLRLIYFSYDVKMKEKGDIPEGYSVSREKKERFSLILESASTNQTSMYLCASSPRTGANSPLHFGNGTRLTVT.

This clonotype showed up just a few times. CDR3 nucleotides: TGCAGCGTCGACAGGGGAAACACCGGGGAGCTGTTTTTT. It yields the protein CSVDRGNTGELFF. The chain is built from TRBV29-1 and TRBJ2-2, with 8 bases identical to TRBD1. The CDR3 has 13 amino acids. Germline lookup yields CDR1 SQVTM and CDR2 ANQGSEA. The trim removed 6 bases at V and 2 bases at J, leaving 2 bases unmatched.

In this sample, this clonotype turned up a few times. The J gene is TRBJ1-6, the V gene TRBV7-2; TRBD1 aligns across 8 bases. Germline CDR1 is SGHTA and CDR2 is FQGNSA. Trimming took 1 base from V and 6 from J; bases not matched to a gene: 8. This CDR3 has 17 amino acids. The CDR3 is CASSLEPQGAGNSPLHF. In DNA form, the CDR3 reads TGTGCCAGCAGCTTAGAGCCGCAGGGGGCAGGTAATTCACCCCTCCACTTT.

Only a few counts were recorded for this clonotype. The rearrangement links TRBV9 to TRBJ2-7; a possible D gene is TRBD1 (6 bases). V shed 3 bases and J shed 4 bases, with 11 bases lying between them. CDR3 length equals 13 residues. CDR1 is SGDLS, CDR2 YYNGEE, per germline. CDR3 sequence: CASSEGTTYEQYF. CDR3 DNA: TGTGCCAGCAGCGAGGGGACAACTTACGAGCAGTACTTC. The full variable domain, its missing parts supplied by reference TRBV9 and TRBJ2-7, is DSGVTQTPKHLITATGQRVTLRCSPRSGDLSVYWYQQSLDQGLQFLIQYYNGEERAKGNILERFSAQQFPDLHSELNLSSLELGDSALYFCASSEGTTYEQYFGPGTRLTVT.

This clonotype was observed a few times. The V and J genes are TRBV12-3 or TRBV12-4 and TRBJ2-5; 10 bases line up with TRBD2. The CDR3 runs 16 residues. Unmatched junction bases numbered 6, after V lost 4 bases and J lost 1 base. This CDR3 is CASSSSSGGLQETQYF. CDR3 nucleotides: TGTGCCAGCAGTTCTTCTAGCGGGGGCCTCCAAGAGACCCAGTACTTC.

This clonotype has at least ten counts. The gene calls are TRBV21-1 and TRBJ1-5; the table's D gene call, TRBD1, was not cross checked with the DNA. TRBV21-1 represents a pseudogene. The CDR3 extends over 17 amino acids. The CDR3 DNA follows: TGTGCCAGCAGCAAACCTTGGGGGCCTAGGGGCAATCAGCCCCAGCATTTT. The encoded protein is CASSKPWGPRGNQPQHF.

This clonotype has a handful of counts. V gene TRBV6-6 combines with J gene TRBJ2-3, with a tentative D call TRBD1 (6 bases). The germline V gene has CDR1 MNHNY and CDR2 SVGAGI (reference sequence). The CDR3 consists of 16 residues. V shed 6 bases and J shed 1 base, with 17 bases lying between them. Here the CDR3 reads CASRLTLQGGTDTQYF. CDR3 nucleotides: TGTGCCAGCAGGTTAACCCTACAGGGTGGCACAGATACGCAGTATTTT.

This clonotype was counted a few times. The chain carries TRBV6-5 and TRBJ2-3, with 9 bases fitting TRBD1. The junction had 6 bases not matched to a gene; V was cut back by 0 bases and J by 5 bases. The V gene's germline CDR1 is MNHEY and CDR2 SVGAGI. CDR3 length equals 16 residues. This chain's CDR3 is CASSYSGTGSVDTQYF. CDR3 coding DNA: TGTGCCAGCAGTTACTCCGGGACAGGGTCAGTAGATACGCAGTATTTT.

The sample holds a few counts of this clonotype. J is TRBJ1-1 and V is TRBV6-2 or TRBV6-3; D is ambiguous. CDR1 and CDR2 from the germline V gene are MNHEY and SVGEGT. Trimming took off 0 bases at V and 3 bases at J, with 8 bases between the two ends. The CDR3 totals 14 residues. CDR3 sequence: CASSYSDWDTEAFF. The CDR3 DNA reads as TGTGCCAGCAGTTACTCCGACTGGGACACTGAAGCTTTCTTT.

With regard to this clonotype: At one boundary the junction diverges from the germline segment, which might be a read error. This chain joins TRBV7-3 and TRBJ2-4, with D possibly called TRBD1 or TRBD2 (5 bases each). This CDR3 spans 15 amino acids. Germline CDR1 reads SGHTA; CDR2 reads FQGTGA. The CDR3, as DNA: TGTTCCAGCAGCGAGAGGGGTGCGTCCAAAAACATTCAGTACTTC. This sequence encodes CSSSERGASKNIQYF.

This chain's CDR3 is CASSRTRTAYQETQFF. CDR3 DNA sequence: TGCGCCAGCAGCAGAACACGGACTGCGTACCAAGAGACCCAGTTCTTC. This rearrangement joins TRBV5-1 to TRBJ2-5; a possible D gene is TRBD2 (5 bases). The end of the DNA is better explained by TRBJ2-1, so the J call may be wrong. This CDR3 is 16 amino acids long. In germline, CDR1 is SGHRS, CDR2 YFSETQ.

This clonotype was seen ten or more times. The rearrangement links TRBV21-1 to TRBJ2-1; TRBD1 is the table's D call, not checked against the DNA. TRBV21-1 is recorded as a pseudogene. The CDR3 runs 13 residues. CDR3 DNA: TGTGCCAGCAGCAACAGGGAATGGAATGAGCAGTTCTTC. This translates into CASSNREWNEQFF.

The CDR3 spells CASSSEGGSGVLHF. CDR3 nucleotides: TGTGCCAGCAGTTCCGAGGGGGGCTCAGGTGTCCTCCACTTT. The chain has TRBV6-5 and TRBJ1-6, with a possible D match to TRBD1 (6 bases). V lost 4 bases, J lost 15 bases, and 19 bases lay in between. CDR3 length: 14 amino acids. Germline V lookup: CDR1 MNHEY, CDR2 SVGAGI.

V is TRBV6-5 and J is TRBJ1-1; TRBD1 matches at 12 bases. Germline-derived CDR1 and CDR2 are MNHEY and SVGAGI. Trimming at V came to 2 bases and at J to 5 bases, leaving 3 bases not matched to a gene. CDR3 size: 15 residues. The CDR3 loop is CASSYGTGGRTEAFF. The CDR3 DNA reads TGTGCCAGCAGTTACGGGACAGGGGGCCGGACTGAAGCTTTCTTT.

This clonotype was picked up a small number of times. The chain uses TRBV27 and TRBJ2-4; D not resolved. This CDR3 is 14 amino acids long. Germline-derived CDR1 and CDR2 are MNHEY and SMNVEV (reference sequence). With 4 bases removed from V and 4 bases from J, the gap between germline ends came to 11 bases. The CDR3 DNA sequence: TGTGCCAGCAGTTCCCAGGTTCTAAAAAACATTCAGTACTTC. The encoded protein is CASSSQVLKNIQYF.

A few counts support this clonotype. J is TRBJ1-2 and V is TRBV7-9; possibly TRBD1 for D (5 bases). The V end lost 1 base, the J end lost 1 base, and 10 bases lay between the germline ends. Germline V gene lookup returns CDR1 SEHNR and CDR2 FQNEAQ (reference sequence). This CDR3 contains 15 residues. The CDR3 sequence is CASSLEQALNYGYTF. The CDR3 nucleotides are TGTGCCAGCAGCTTAGAACAGGCCCTTAACTATGGCTACACCTTC.

This clonotype was seen ten or more times. The chain employs TRBV5-1 and TRBJ1-1, with D perhaps TRBD1 (6 bases). Per the germline V gene, CDR1 is SGHRS and CDR2 is YFSETQ. Trimming took 4 bases from V and 4 from J, leaving 11 bases between them. The CDR3 is 13 amino acids. CDR3 coding DNA: TGCGCCAGCAGCGTCAGGGGCCGCACTGAAGCTTTCTTT. This encodes CASSVRGRTEAFF.

A word on this clonotype: One base away lies a much larger clone, so this may be a sequencing read error. This chain joins TRBV20-1 and TRBJ1-2, with D tentatively TRBD1 (6 bases). V was trimmed by 6 bases and J by 4 bases, leaving 15 bases between them. Germline V CDR1 and CDR2: DFQATT, SNEGSKA (reference sequence). CDR3 length: 13 amino acids. CDR3 coding DNA: TGCAGTGCGCCGGACAGCAACGCCTATGGCTACACCTTC. Protein product: CSAPDSNAYGYTF.

This clonotype was counted between two and nine times. This chain links TRBV6-1 with TRBJ2-7, with 7 bases aligning to TRBD1. The germline V gene encodes CDR1 MNHNS and CDR2 SASEGT. The CDR3 runs to 15 residues. V trimming: 6 bases; J trimming: 0 bases; junction bases outside the gene matches: 8. The CDR3 loop is CASREQGISSYEQYF. CDR3 bases: TGTGCCAGCAGGGAACAGGGGATAAGCTCCTACGAGCAGTACTTC.